The clone carrying this T cell receptor (beta chain) was picked up many times. The antigen is unknown. This specimen comes from a study of beta chain features in type 1 diabetes. Study-wide context: Examination covered approximately 100 million sorted cells spanning all samples.

One heparinised blood draw averaging around 110 mL was given by each donor. Every isolated RNA sample was fully reverse transcribed, so sequencing captured expressed TCRB transcripts. Profiled with immunoSEQ multiplex PCR; TCRdb holds only in-frame clones, not every one. The sample has around 340,000 clones; approximately 9.7% are singletons. Study observations and caveats: PCR may have favored shorter templates equally in patients and controls. Reads derived from cDNA could over-represent cells showing high TCR expression. In all four CD4+ subsets, TCRB CDR3 length was significantly, moderately reduced in type 1 diabetes.

Sequenced: central memory CD4+ T cells from blood. This TCR came from a man younger than 45 with type 1 diabetes.

The CDR3 nucleotides are TGCGCCAGCAGCCAAGATATACCCGGGACAGGGAACACCGGGGAGCTGTTTTTT. Residues: CASSQDIPGTGNTGELFF. This chain joins TRBV4-3 and TRBJ2-2, with TRBD1 identical over 8 bases. The CDR3 sequence is 18 residues long. CDR1 and CDR2 from the germline V gene are LGHNA and YSLEER. J was trimmed by 1 base and V by 0 bases; bases with no gene match: 7.